Following are 9 T cell receptor beta chains from one sample sequenced in a study of blood T cells in healthy people across ages. The second PCR ran 7 to 11 cycles with a sample-barcoded 5' primer and J-beta primers. Each CDR3 protein is one row after TCRdb ran MiXCR on the 5' RACE reads. The table shows just under 550,000 distinct CDR3 sequences, with less than 25% occurring only once. This same sample was also part of a study on T cells of mothers and their children.

Specimen: blood. These TCRs come from a boy aged 10-17 years in good health.

This chain connects TRBV12-3 or TRBV12-4 to TRBJ1-4; TRBD1 is a possible D gene (5 bases). The CDR3 sequence is 16 residues long. Trimming left V 5 bases short and J 0 bases short, with 13 bases between. The CDR3: CASSTTAVATNEKLFF. In DNA, the CDR3 is TGTGCCAGCAGTACGACAGCGGTTGCAACTAATGAAAAACTGTTTTTT.

This clonotype showed up many times. The chain links TRBV27 to TRBJ2-5, with D tentatively TRBD1 (6 bases). The CDR3 contains 14 residues. Germline-derived CDR1 and CDR2 are MNHEY and SMNVEV (reference sequence). The germline V and J ends were trimmed by 4 bases and 2 bases, with 11 bases remaining between them. This chain's CDR3 is CASSYRQGQETQYF. The DNA of the CDR3 is TGTGCCAGCAGTTACCGTCAGGGGCAAGAGACCCAGTACTTC.

This clonotype appeared a few times. The chain joins TRBV7-2 to TRBJ2-3, with 9 bases identical to TRBD2. Trimming at V came to 4 bases and at J to 0 bases, leaving 11 bases not matched to a gene. Germline assignment: CDR1 SGHTA and CDR2 FQGNSA. The CDR3 length is 18 residues. The chain's CDR3 is CASSSGWASGISTDTQYF. In DNA, the CDR3 is TGTGCCAGCAGCTCCGGGTGGGCTAGCGGGATTAGCACAGATACGCAGTATTTT. The entire variable domain, with the rest obtained from reference TRBV7-2 and TRBJ2-3, is as follows: GAGVSQSPSNKVTEKGKDVELRCDPISGHTALYWYRQSLGQGLEFLIYFQGNSAPDKSGLPSDRFSAERTGGSVSTLTIQRTQQEDSAVYLCASSSGWASGISTDTQYFGPGTRLTVL.

This clonotype has more than one count but fewer than ten. This chain joins TRBV7-9 and TRBJ2-5; D is perhaps TRBD2 (6 bases). The CDR3 runs 13 residues. Germline CDR1 and CDR2: SEHNR and FQNEAQ (reference sequence). With 5 bases removed from V and 2 bases from J, the gap between germline ends came to 9 bases. The CDR3 coding sequence is TGTGCCAGCAGCGCGGCGGGACAAGAGACCCAGTACTTC. It specifies CASSAAGQETQYF.

This clonotype was counted at least ten times. The rearrangement joins TRBV4-1 to TRBJ2-2, with 10 positions matching TRBD1. CDR1 and CDR2 from the germline V gene are MGHRA and YSYEKL. This CDR3 comprises 18 residues. V dropped 1 base and J dropped 0; count of bases not matched to a gene: 5. The CDR3 nucleotides are TGCGCCAGCAGCCAAGTGAGGGGACAGGGGTCGAACACCGGGGAGCTGTTTTTT. Its translation: CASSQVRGQGSNTGELFF.

The chain recombines TRBV10-3 with TRBJ2-5, with 9 bases identical to TRBD1. The DNA end is a closer match to TRBJ2-7, so the J assignment may be wrong. From germline, CDR1 is ENHRY and CDR2 SYGVKD. The length of the CDR3 is 16 residues. CDR3 bases: TGTGCCATCAGTGAGTCGAAGGGGACAGGGCAGATCGAGCAGTACTTC. This translates into CAISESKGTGQIEQYF.

J is TRBJ1-1 and V is TRBV5-1; 7 bases map to TRBD1. The CDR3 spans 12 residues. V lost 3 bases and J lost 7; bases outside the gene matches: 3. Per the germline V gene, CDR1 is SGHRS and CDR2 is YFSETQ. The CDR3 region has the DNA TGCGCCAGCAGCTGGGGGGACAGTGAAGCTTTCTTT. This codes for CASSWGDSEAFF.

Concerning this clonotype itself: The junction departs from germline at one end; a sequencing error may be responsible. V usage is TRBV7-2 and J usage is TRBJ2-3; 7 bases agree with TRBD2. This CDR3 has 13 residues. Germline V lookup: CDR1 SGHTA, CDR2 FQGNSA. CDR3: CASSLGEGDTQYF. DNA for the CDR3: TGTGCCAGCAGTTTAGGGGAGGGAGATACGCAGTATTTT. The full variable domain, rest sourced from reference TRBV7-2 and TRBJ2-3, is GAGVSQSPSNKVTEKGKDVELRCDPISGHTALYWYRQSLGQGLEFLIYFQGNSAPDKSGLPSDRFSAERTGGSVSTLTIQRTQQEDSAVYLCASSLGEGDTQYFGPGTRLTVL.

The chain couples TRBV6-1 to TRBJ2-1, with a possible D match to TRBD2 (6 bases). With 4 bases removed from V and 4 bases from J, the gap between germline ends came to 8 bases. The CDR3 contains 13 residues. From germline, CDR1 is MNHNS and CDR2 SASEGT. The CDR3 nucleotides read TGTGCCAGCAGTGTGGGACTTTACAATGAGCAGTTCTTC. It translates to CASSVGLYNEQFF.